The 23 T cell receptor beta chains presented below share a single source sample, sequenced in a study of T cell repertoires in cytomegalovirus infection. Their antigens remain unidentified. TCRdb called the reads again in MiXCR, with one record for every CDR3 protein. The top ten clones hold 13% of a sample with about a million distinct CDR3 sequences, roughly 31% of them seen once. The input for sequencing was cultured CD8+ T cells from PBMCs, taken from culture after CMV antigen stimulation. All receptors come from a human donor in good health (CMV status not recorded). Some clones in this sample may be carry-over from other donors' samples.

The genes are TRBV20-1 and TRBJ1-5; the D gene is possibly TRBD1 (5 bases). Germline V gene data show CDR1 as DFQATT and CDR2 as SNEGSKA (reference sequence). The V gene lost 3 bases and the J gene lost 5 bases, with 14 bases spanning the gap. The CDR3 is made up of 14 amino acids. The CDR3 nucleotides read TGCAGTGCTAGCGTCCAGGGACCTTATCAGCCCCAGCATTTT. This encodes CSASVQGPYQPQHF.

As concerns this clonotype: An end of the junction differs from the germline gene, which may be a read error. The genes are TRBV7-6 and TRBJ2-2; 7 bases map to TRBD2. The germline gives CDR1 SGHVS, CDR2 FNYEAQ. This CDR3 has 17 residues. The CDR3 DNA reads as TGTGCCAACAGCGTCGGACCGAGCGGGGTGAACACCGGGGAGCTGTTTTTT. This translates into CANSVGPSGVNTGELFF.

The chain uses TRBV20-1 and TRBJ2-7; no firm D call. CDR3 size: 14 residues. V lost 5 bases, J lost 0 bases, and 14 bases lay in between. Per the germline V gene, CDR1 is DFQATT and CDR2 is SNEGSKA (reference sequence). The CDR3 nucleotides are TGCAGTGCTTGGGCCACCCAGAGCTCCTACGAGCAGTACGTC. Protein: CSAWATQSSYEQYV.

This clonotype appeared many times. The chain links TRBV7-2 to TRBJ1-1; 8 bases align to TRBD1. CDR3 size: 14 residues. V lost 4 bases and J lost 5; bases outside the gene matches: 6. Germline lookup yields CDR1 SGHTA and CDR2 FQGNSA. CDR3 nucleotides: TGTGCCAGCAGCTCCCAGGGGGCGAGGACTGAAGCTTTCTTT. Translating it yields CASSSQGARTEAFF.

The chain employs TRBV27 and TRBJ2-7; the D gene is possibly TRBD1 (6 bases). The CDR3 has 16 residues. CDR1 is MNHEY, CDR2 SMNVEV, per germline (reference sequence). Trimming removed 0 bases from V and 0 bases from J, with 12 bases in between. CDR3 loop: CASSLSGQGTSYEQYF. In DNA form, the CDR3 reads TGTGCCAGCAGTTTATCGGGGCAGGGGACCTCCTACGAGCAGTACTTC.

This clonotype was counted a few times. The genes are TRBV10-3 and TRBJ1-3; D is undetermined. The V gene's germline CDR1 is ENHRY and CDR2 SYGVKD. This CDR3 contains 13 residues. V shed 3 bases and J shed 2 bases, with 5 bases lying between them. The CDR3 region has the DNA TGTGCCATCAGTGACAGTCCTGGAAACACCATATATTTT. Its protein is CAISDSPGNTIYF.

The chain uses TRBV20-1 and TRBJ2-7; 7 nucleotides agree with TRBD2. Germline CDR1 DFQATT, CDR2 SNEGSKA (reference sequence). The J segment lost 5 bases and the V segment lost 6 bases, leaving 7 bases of the junction unmatched. The CDR3 sequence is 12 residues long. The CDR3 DNA is TGCAGTGCCAGGGAGGGAGCCCACGAGCAGTACTTC. This gives the protein CSAREGAHEQYF.

V and J are TRBV20-1 and TRBJ1-2; a possible D gene is TRBD1 (5 bases). Trimming left V 3 bases short and J 4 bases short, with 18 bases between. Germline V gene sequence: CDR1 DFQATT, CDR2 SNEGSKA (reference sequence). The CDR3 has 15 residues. The CDR3 is CSARKEGAPLYGYTF. CDR3 nucleotides: TGCAGTGCTAGGAAAGAAGGGGCCCCCCTCTATGGCTACACCTTC.

This clonotype has at least ten counts. This rearrangement joins TRBV7-8 to TRBJ2-4; 7 nucleotides align to TRBD2. After removal of 1 base from V and 1 base from J, the junction contained 7 bases not matched to a gene. This CDR3 contains 17 residues. The germline gives CDR1 SGHVS, CDR2 FQNEAQ. The CDR3 protein is CASSLVSREGAKNIQYF. The CDR3 bases are TGTGCCAGCAGCTTAGTTTCCAGGGAGGGTGCCAAAAACATTCAGTACTTC.

This clonotype has just a few counts. V and J are TRBV29-1 and TRBJ2-1; 7 nucleotides line up with TRBD2. Unmatched junction bases numbered 12, after V lost 7 bases and J lost 0 bases. Per germline, CDR1 SQVTM and CDR2 ANQGSEA. The CDR3 loop spans 16 amino acids. The CDR3 region is CSGTRGGDSSYNEQFF. The CDR3 coding sequence is TGCAGCGGCACAAGGGGAGGGGATAGCTCCTACAATGAGCAGTTCTTC.

The chain combines TRBV27 with TRBJ1-1; weak D call: TRBD1 (5 bases). The germline V and J ends were trimmed by 0 bases and 5 bases, with 13 bases remaining between them. This CDR3 is 15 amino acids long. Germline CDR1 and CDR2: MNHEY and SMNVEV (reference sequence). CDR3 coding DNA: TGTGCCAGCAGTTTATCCGGCGACAGTCGGACTGAAGCTTTCTTT. It encodes CASSLSGDSRTEAFF.

The J gene is TRBJ2-7, the V gene TRBV9; 10 bases are shared with TRBD2. The CDR3 consists of 16 residues. The junction had 10 bases not matched to a gene; V was cut back by 0 bases and J by 7 bases. The germline V gene has CDR1 SGDLS and CDR2 YYNGEE. CDR3 sequence (DNA): TGTGCCAGCAGCGTAGAATTGGGACTAGCGACGGGGGAGCAGTACTTC. Protein sequence: CASSVELGLATGEQYF.

This chain uses TRBV9 with TRBJ1-5; no clear D gene. The CDR3 contains 13 residues. With 0 bases removed from V and 7 bases from J, the gap between germline ends came to 8 bases. Germline V gives CDR1 SGDLS, CDR2 YYNGEE. The CDR3: CASSVGAAQPQHF. The CDR3 DNA sequence: TGTGCCAGCAGCGTAGGAGCGGCCCAGCCCCAGCATTTT.

The V gene is TRBV3-1, the J gene TRBJ2-5; unclear D gene. Germline V gene lookup returns CDR1 LGHDT and CDR2 YNNKEL (reference sequence). Trimming left V 1 base short and J 5 bases short, with 17 bases between. CDR3 length: 16 residues. The CDR3 loop is CASSQGVRRPPETQYF. DNA of the CDR3: TGTGCCAGCAGCCAAGGGGTGAGACGGCCCCCGGAGACCCAGTACTTC.

As regards this clonotype: The junction departs from germline at one end; a sequencing error may be responsible. V gene TRBV27 combines with J gene TRBJ1-6, with 7 bases fitting TRBD1. Germline CDR1 reads MNHEY; CDR2 reads SMNVEV (reference sequence). This CDR3 comprises 20 residues. The CDR3 reads CANSIITGTVNNPRGSPLHF. CDR3 bases: TGTGCCAACAGTATCATCACCGGGACAGTGAATAATCCAAGGGGATCACCCCTCCACTTT.

The sample holds a few counts of this clonotype. This rearrangement joins TRBV7-6 to TRBJ2-3; D is perhaps TRBD2 (6 bases). The CDR3 length is 16 residues. Germline CDR1 SGHVS, CDR2 FNYEAQ. The ends were cut back, 2 bases at V and 4 bases at J, with 16 bases in the middle. The chain's CDR3 is CASSLLAKFPPDTQYF. The CDR3 DNA sequence: TGTGCCAGCAGCTTACTAGCGAAGTTTCCTCCAGATACGCAGTATTTT.

This chain links TRBV29-1 with TRBJ1-1; D is uncertain. In germline, CDR1 is SQVTM, CDR2 ANQGSEA. V lost 5 bases and J 3 bases, leaving 10 bases between the germline ends. The CDR3 is 12 residues long. The CDR3 nucleotides are TGCAGCGTTACCCGACGGCACACTGAAGCTTTCTTT. This gives the protein CSVTRRHTEAFF.

The chain employs TRBV7-8 and TRBJ2-7; D remains ambiguous. V gave up 5 bases and J gave up 3 bases, with 11 bases separating them. CDR1 SGHVS and CDR2 FQNEAQ come from the germline V gene. CDR3 length: 13 residues. CDR3 residues: CASSEQYFYEQYV. DNA of the CDR3: TGTGCCAGCAGCGAGCAATATTTCTACGAGCAGTACGTC.

On this clonotype: An end of the junction differs from the germline gene, which may be a read error. The chain carries TRBV7-2 and TRBJ2-1; TRBD1 is a possible D gene (5 bases). The CDR3 length is 15 residues. Germline values: CDR1 SGHTA, CDR2 FQGNSA. CDR3 residues: CVSSEDMSSYNEQFF. The CDR3, as DNA: TGTGTCAGCAGCGAGGACATGAGCTCCTACAATGAGCAGTTCTTC.

The chain carries TRBV2 and TRBJ2-3; D perhaps matches TRBD1 (5 bases). In germline, CDR1 is SNHLY, CDR2 FYNNEI. The CDR3 extends over 15 amino acids. V was shortened by 4 bases and J by 2 bases, with 13 bases between the two germline ends. The CDR3 region has the DNA TGTGCCAGCAGTGGGCGGCAGGGAATCACAGATACGCAGTATTTT. Translation: CASSGRQGITDTQYF.

This clonotype was seen ten or more times. The rearrangement joins TRBV5-6 to TRBJ2-7; D is uncertain. Trimming cost V 0 bases and J 2 bases, with 9 bases left between them. Germline CDR1 is SGHDT and CDR2 is YYEEEE. CDR3 length: 14 residues. CDR3 in amino acids: CASSLEGNPYEQYF. The CDR3 nucleotides are TGTGCCAGCAGCTTGGAGGGAAACCCCTACGAGCAGTACTTC.

This clonotype was recorded many times. V gene TRBV6-2 or TRBV6-3 combines with J gene TRBJ1-1; the D is unclear. Per germline, CDR1 MNHEY and CDR2 SVGEGT. The CDR3 spans 14 residues. Trimming removed 1 base from V and 0 bases from J, with 6 bases in between. This chain's CDR3 is CASSYWQMNTEAFF. Here the CDR3 DNA reads TGTGCCAGCAGTTACTGGCAGATGAACACTGAAGCTTTCTTT.

Comments on this clonotype: It may be a read error: a sequence one base away is much more abundant. The V gene is TRBV7-2, the J gene TRBJ2-3; 7 nucleotides match TRBD2. Germline V gene sequence: CDR1 SGHTA, CDR2 FQGNSA. CDR3 length: 15 residues. V was pared by 3 bases and J by 1 base, with 4 bases of the junction left unmatched. The CDR3 sequence is CTSSFVAGGTDTQYF. For the CDR3, the DNA is TGTACCAGCAGCTTTGTGGCGGGGGGCACAGATACGCAGTATTTT.